The clone carrying this T cell receptor beta chain was counted between two and nine times. The antigen remains unidentified. This sample is part of a study of T-cell memory formation after mild COVID-19. Study-level findings and limits: The study detected some responding clones in pre-infection memory, suggesting cross-reactive memory joined. The authors left the SARS-CoV-2 specificity of second-wave clones peaking on day 37 unconfirmed. Chiefly within CM and EM were the contracting CD4+ clones; CD8+ ones were within EMRA.

Constant-segment primers were used for 5'RACE, and the resulting TCR alpha and TCR beta cDNA libraries carried sample barcodes and UMIs. TCRdb ran MiXCR on the 5' RACE reads and lists one entry per CDR3 protein. The sample shows 300,000 or so distinct CDR3 sequences, 15% to 20% of them seen only once. Germline V gene data show CDR1 as SGHRS and CDR2 as YFSETQ. V was clipped by 1 base and J by 3 bases, with 15 bases between them. The CDR3 contains 16 residues. The sequence was obtained from a man aged 18 to 29 who had mild COVID-19 (a few samples of this study predate the infection). Cell type and time point are not known. Sample: PBMCs or a T cell subset sorted from them (not recorded which). The V gene is TRBV5-1, the J gene TRBJ2-3; D gene unclear. The CDR3 is CASSLSTLRVTDTQYF. For the CDR3, the DNA is TGCGCCAGCAGCTTGTCAACGCTTAGGGTAACAGATACGCAGTATTTT.